This T cell receptor beta chain is from a study of blood T cell repertoires in COVID-19 (dated by TCRdb to the early 2020s). Regarding the research as a whole: The collaborator samples originated in the United States, Italy and Spain and spanned the acute and convalescent phases of COVID-19. The material from the prospective study consisted of cDNA or gDNA derived from T cells, B-cell-depleted T cells, or PBMCs. The dataset comprised deeply sampled blood TCRbeta repertoires from subjects exposed to, actively infected with, or recovered from COVID-19. The repertoires were released in a freely available public database intended as a resource for research on the immune response to SARS-CoV-2. Samples were obtained from the ongoing ImmuneRACE study (first 160 participants) and from 1,254 subjects provided by 6 global collaborators. The sample metadata nearly always contained a de-identified subject ID, COVID-19 status, age in years and sex. HLA class I and class II types, where available, came from metadata supplied by the sample provider rather than from assay-based typing.

Regarding this clone: The specificity of this receptor is unknown. No base qualities exist here, and no much larger clone lies one base off it.

A second Seattle source provided samples from volunteer blood donors who had recovered from COVID-19. Each collaborating institution followed its own protocols to collect whole blood in K2EDTA tubes. For TCRbeta analysis, collaborators shipped samples as frozen whole blood, isolated PBMCs, or DNA extracted from either of those sample types. CDR1 and CDR2 are read off the germline V gene as MGHDK and SYGVNS. V drops 6 bases and J drops 5 bases, leaving 10 bases in between. The CDR3 holds 12 amino acids from the cysteine to the phenylalanine. The entry retains the CDR3 DNA only, 36 bases that are in frame from base 1. TCRbeta CDR3 regions were amplified from genomic DNA using the immunoSEQ Assay, a bias-controlled multiplex PCR. Regarding the original processing steps: The number of nucleated cells in each sample was estimated by amplification of reference gene primers within the assay. To quantify the absolute abundance of each unique TCRbeta CDR3 rearrangement, sequence reads were collapsed and filtered. For each sample, productive Simpson clonality was calculated as the square root of Simpson's diversity index across productive rearrangements. TCRdb provides this immuneACCESS table in a form limited to in-frame rearrangements. Some clones are lacking; in checked studies, under half of them reflect an unresolved V gene, and why the rest are absent is not known. That table furnishes V, J and clone size, whereas the DNA furnished D and trimming. The sample records approximately 200,000 clones, around nine tenths of which are singletons. Of the sample, about 6.2% falls within the top ten clones.

Paper-wide results and their limitations: The amount of clinical and demographic metadata varied by source and participant and was provided uncurated.

The TCR comes from a man in his fifties or sixties who had recovered from COVID-19. This chain joins TRBV25-1 to TRBJ2-5; a weak D assignment points to TRBD2 (6 bases agree). What was sequenced was peripheral blood. The CDR3 region: CASRRAGETQYF. The DNA reads TGTGCCAGCAGGAGGGCGGGGGAGACCCAGTACTTC.